This passage covers 13 T cell receptor beta chains from one sample sequenced in a study of OX40 agonist ivuxolimab in advanced cancers. Clones were sequenced by immunoSEQ multiplex PCR, and TCRdb holds only the in-frame ones, with some missing. The sample includes 65,000 to 95,000 clones, approximately 94% seen only once; the top ten take roughly 4.9%. The source material was CD4+ or CD8+ T cells sorted from blood, sampled in a trial of the OX40 agonist ivuxolimab. Receptors originate from an adult with an advanced solid tumor such as melanoma, head and neck, liver or kidney cancer.

The V call is TRBV2, the J call TRBJ2-6; no clear D gene. V was clipped by 5 bases and J by 1 base, with 12 bases between them. The length of the CDR3 is 16 residues. Per the germline V gene, CDR1 is SNHLY and CDR2 is FYNNEI. The CDR3 loop reads CASSYRTKSGANVLTF. The CDR3 nucleotides are TGTGCCAGCAGTTACCGAACTAAGTCTGGGGCCAACGTCCTGACTTTC. Drawing the rest from reference TRBV2 and TRBJ2-6, the complete variable domain is EPEVTQTPSHQVTQMGQEVILRCVPISNHLYFYWYRQILGQKVEFLVSFYNNEISEKSEIFDDQFSVERPDGSNFTLKIRSTKLEDSAMYFCASSYRTKSGANVLTFGAGSRLTVL.

This clone was detected once. The chain joins TRBV10-3 to TRBJ2-3; 8 bases fit TRBD1. V lost 4 bases, J lost 3 bases, and 0 bases stayed unmatched. The CDR3 has 13 amino acids. Per the germline V gene, CDR1 is ENHRY and CDR2 is SYGVKD. CDR3 bases: TGTGCCATCAGTGGACAGGGGACAGATACGCAGTATTTT. This encodes CAISGQGTDTQYF.

This chain connects TRBV6-6 to TRBJ1-2; D is undetermined. CDR1 and CDR2 (germline): MNHNY, SVGAGI (reference sequence). V gave up 7 bases and J gave up 8 bases, with 20 bases separating them. The CDR3 has 14 amino acids. This chain's CDR3 is CASTWENTRRGYTF. The CDR3 DNA is TGTGCCAGCACGTGGGAGAATACAAGGAGGGGCTACACCTTC.

This clone has a handful of counts. The chain combines TRBV5-6 with TRBJ2-3; TRBD2 aligns across 10 bases. The V and J ends lost 4 bases and 5 bases, in that order; junction bases with no gene match: 10. CDR3 length: 16 amino acids. Looked up from germline, CDR1 is SGHDT and CDR2 is YYEEEE. The CDR3 is CASSPGLAGEGDTQYF. In DNA form, the CDR3 reads TGTGCCAGCAGCCCCGGGCTAGCGGGAGAAGGAGATACGCAGTATTTT.

The rearrangement links TRBV19 to TRBJ2-7; 11 nucleotides match TRBD1. The CDR3 is 13 residues long. Per the germline V gene, CDR1 is LNHDA and CDR2 is SQIVND (reference sequence). The V gene end was trimmed by 6 bases and the J gene end by 6 bases; junction bases not matched to a gene: 4. CDR3 sequence reads: CASRFGTGGEQYF. CDR3 sequence (DNA): TGTGCCAGTAGGTTCGGGACAGGGGGCGAGCAGTACTTC.

The J gene is TRBJ2-2, the V gene TRBV18; D call uncertain. The CDR3 length is 16 residues. Trimming took off 5 bases at V and 0 bases at J, with 13 bases between the two ends. The germline CDR1 and CDR2 sequences are KGHSH and LQKENI. The CDR3 loop is CASSYGQATNTGELFF. CDR3 in DNA: TGTGCCAGCTCATACGGGCAGGCTACGAACACCGGGGAGCTGTTTTTT.

The chain links TRBV28 to TRBJ1-1; tentative D call: TRBD1 (5 bases). The CDR3 spans 17 residues. The V end was cut by 2 bases, the J end by 1 base, with 17 bases between. Germline V CDR1 and CDR2: MDHEN, SYDVKM. CDR3 sequence (DNA): TGTGCCAGCAGTTTACGACTCGGGGCGGGGGGGAACACTGAAGCTTTCTTT. Translating gives CASSLRLGAGGNTEAFF.

The chain is built from TRBV6-5 and TRBJ1-1; the D is unclear. This CDR3 spans 15 amino acids. CDR1 is MNHEY, CDR2 SVGAGI, per germline. V dropped 7 bases and J dropped 5 bases, with 20 bases sitting between them. This CDR3 is CASTSWEREGTEAFF. In DNA form, the CDR3 reads TGTGCCAGCACCTCCTGGGAGAGGGAGGGAACTGAAGCTTTCTTT.

The rearrangement links TRBV27 to TRBJ2-4, with TRBD1 as a possible D gene (6 bases). The CDR3 is 18 amino acids. The germline V and J ends were trimmed by 3 bases and 0 bases, with 18 bases remaining between them. The germline CDR1 and CDR2 sequences are MNHEY and SMNVEV (reference sequence). The CDR3 region has the DNA TGTGCCAGCAGTTTTGAGGACAGCATCAGACTAGCCAAAAACATTCAGTACTTC. Translated: CASSFEDSIRLAKNIQYF.

The J gene is TRBJ2-7, the V gene TRBV4-2; D might be TRBD2 (7 bases). Germline V gives CDR1 LGHNA, CDR2 YNFKEQ. V lost 4 bases and J lost 3, with 19 bases in between. This CDR3 contains 16 residues. This CDR3 is CASSLQAREGGYEQYF. CDR3 nucleotides: TGTGCCAGCAGCCTCCAAGCTAGGGAGGGGGGCTACGAGCAGTACTTC.

This rearrangement joins TRBV29-1 to TRBJ1-2, with 11 bases identical to TRBD1. Unmatched junction bases numbered 7, after V lost 7 bases and J lost 9 bases. This CDR3 comprises 12 residues. In germline, CDR1 is SQVTM, CDR2 ANQGSEA. The CDR3 DNA reads as TGCAGCGGTACCGGGACAGGGGGAAGCTACACCTTC. This gives the protein CSGTGTGGSYTF. The full variable domain, in which reference TRBV29-1 and TRBJ1-2 provide the parts outside the CDR3, is SAVISQKPSRDICQRGTSLTIQCQVDSQVTMMFWYRQQPGQSLTLIATANQGSEATYESGFVIDKFPISRPNLTFSTLTVSNMSPEDSSIYLCSGTGTGGSYTFGSGTRLTVV.

The CDR3 DNA sequence: TGTGCCAGCAGGACTAGCGGGACTGGGGAGACCCAGTACTTC. Translation: CASRTSGTGETQYF. J is TRBJ2-5 and V is TRBV28, with 11 bases fitting TRBD2. Looked up from germline, CDR1 is MDHEN and CDR2 is SYDVKM. Trimming at V came to 6 bases and at J to 5 bases, leaving 5 bases not matched to a gene. The CDR3 sequence is 14 residues long.

The V and J genes are TRBV5-1 and TRBJ2-2, with D possibly matching TRBD1 (5 bases). This CDR3 is 15 amino acids long. Germline loops: CDR1 SGHRS, CDR2 YFSETQ. Trimming removed 0 bases from V and 1 base from J, with 7 bases in between. CDR3 sequence reads: CASSLAGLNTGELFF. The CDR3 nucleotides are TGCGCCAGCAGCTTGGCAGGGTTGAACACCGGGGAGCTGTTTTTT.